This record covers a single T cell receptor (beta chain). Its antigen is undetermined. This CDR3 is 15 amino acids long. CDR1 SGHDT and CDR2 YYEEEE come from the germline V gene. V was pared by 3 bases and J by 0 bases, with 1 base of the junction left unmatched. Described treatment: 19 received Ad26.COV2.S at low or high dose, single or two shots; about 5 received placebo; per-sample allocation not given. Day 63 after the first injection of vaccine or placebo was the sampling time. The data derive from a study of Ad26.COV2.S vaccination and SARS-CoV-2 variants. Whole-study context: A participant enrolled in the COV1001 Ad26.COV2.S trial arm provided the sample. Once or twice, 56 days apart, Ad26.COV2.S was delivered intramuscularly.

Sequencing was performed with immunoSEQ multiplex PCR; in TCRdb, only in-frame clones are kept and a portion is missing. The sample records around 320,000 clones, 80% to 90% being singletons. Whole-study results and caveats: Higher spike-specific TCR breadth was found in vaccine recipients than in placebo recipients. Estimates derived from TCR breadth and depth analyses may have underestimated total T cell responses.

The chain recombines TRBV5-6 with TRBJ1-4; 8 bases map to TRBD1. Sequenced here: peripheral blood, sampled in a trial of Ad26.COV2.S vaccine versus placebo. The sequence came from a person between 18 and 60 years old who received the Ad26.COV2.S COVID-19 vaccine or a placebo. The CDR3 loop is CASSWTGTTNEKLFF. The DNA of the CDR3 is TGTGCCAGCAGCTGGACAGGGACAACTAATGAAAAACTGTTTTTT.